This T cell receptor beta chain was recorded in a study of beta chain features in type 1 diabetes. Regarding the study as a whole: Significant though moderate, a shortening of TCRB CDR3s appeared in all four CD4+ subsets of Type 1 diabetes patients.

Note on this clone: The antigen is undetermined.

The entirety of the isolated RNA underwent reverse transcription, so expressed TCRB transcripts were sequenced. TCRdb's copy holds only in-frame clones and misses some; the assay was immunoSEQ multiplex PCR. The sample lists tens of thousands of clones, roughly 45% occurring once. The V gene's germline CDR1 is SNHLY and CDR2 FYNNEI. The CDR3 is 14 amino acids. Each sorted population was over 95% pure. The rearrangement joins TRBV2 to TRBJ1-4; 10 nucleotides match TRBD1. The sequencing sample was made of stem cell memory CD4+ T cells from blood. The receptor's source is a woman in her 30s in good health. The CDR3 sequence is CVTMRDRGVEKLFF. For the CDR3, the DNA is TGTGTGACCATGAGGGACAGGGGAGTTGAAAAACTGTTTTTT.